The rows below give T cell receptor beta chains drawn from one sample of a study of vaccination effects on CD4 cells after COVID-19. Only in-frame clones appear in the TCRdb table, and some are missing; sequencing was by immunoSEQ multiplex PCR. The sample shows roughly 40,000 clones, about 67% of them seen only once. No antigen is known for these receptors. The sequencing here drew on CD4+ T cells from PBMCs cultured without peptide, taken after COVID-19 vaccination. The receptors here all came from a human donor who received a COVID-19 vaccine. Both conserved end residues are part of each CDR3. A D gene is named only where the DNA matches it firmly. For some rows the clone size is stated as once, few or many, or as a class when expanded; others skip it.

V gene	clone size	J gene	D gene	CDR3 DNA	CDR3 protein
TRBV29-1	-	TRBJ2-3	TRBD2	TGCAGCGTTGAACGCCAGCGGGAGAGCACAGATACGCAGTATTTT	CSVERQRESTDTQYF
TRBV5-1	-	TRBJ2-3	TRBD2	TGCGCCAGCAGCCCTCTGGGGGGGGTGGGCACAGATACGCAGTATTTT	CASSPLGGVGTDTQYF
TRBV27	-	TRBJ2-2	-	TGTGCCAGCAGTTGGGGGGAGAGGGAAGGAAACACCGGGGAGCTGTTTTTT	CASSWGEREGNTGELFF
TRBV9	-	TRBJ1-6	-	TGTGCCAGCAGCGGAGACGAACCAGGGAGCTCCTATAATTCACCCCTCCACTTT	CASSGDEPGSSYNSPLHF
TRBV6-5	-	TRBJ2-7	TRBD1	TGTGCCAGCAGTTACTCCGGGACAGGGAGCCTCTACGAGCAGTACTTC	CASSYSGTGSLYEQYF
TRBV6-2/TRBV6-3	once	TRBJ2-1	TRBD2	TGTGCCAGCAGTAAGGGACTAGCGGGATCCTACAATGAGCAGTTCTTC	CASSKGLAGSYNEQFF
TRBV4-2	once	TRBJ1-5	-	TGTGCCAGCAGCTACCGGACGGATAGCAATCAGCCCCAGCATTTT	CASSYRTDSNQPQHF
TRBV9	-	TRBJ1-3	-	TGTGCCAGCAGCGTAGGGAGCACAGCTGGAAACACCATATATTTT	CASSVGSTAGNTIYF
TRBV19	-	TRBJ2-5	-	TGTGCCAGTAGTCCTTTCCACCTTGACGGGTCTCAAGAGACCCAGTACTTC	CASSPFHLDGSQETQYF
TRBV12-3/TRBV12-4	-	TRBJ1-2	-	TGTGCCAGCAGTTTACCCGGCGATGGCTACACCTTC	CASSLPGDGYTF
TRBV2	-	TRBJ1-2	-	TGTGCCAGCAGTGGTAGTTACTATGGCTACACCTTC	CASSGSYYGYTF
TRBV18	-	TRBJ1-2	TRBD1	TGTGCCAGCTCACCAGGACAGGCCCCTTATGGCTACACCTTC	CASSPGQAPYGYTF
TRBV5-1	once	TRBJ2-3	-	TGCGCCAGCAGCTTGGGGGCAGGGTACAGTACAGATACGCAGTATTTT	CASSLGAGYSTDTQYF
TRBV4-1	-	TRBJ1-2	-	TGCGCCAGCAGCCAAGAGCGGTTAGGGCAAGGCTACACCTTC	CASSQERLGQGYTF
TRBV5-4	-	TRBJ2-1	-	TGTGCCAGCAGCTTAGGCCTCCCCGGGAGCTCCTACAATGAGCAGTTCTTC	CASSLGLPGSSYNEQFF
TRBV7-2	-	TRBJ1-4	TRBD1	TGTGCCAGCAGACTACAGGGACAGGGTGGACTGTTTTTT	CASRLQGQGGLFF
TRBV5-4	-	TRBJ1-2	-	TGTGCCAGCACCCCGGATGGTCACGGGGGGCTTCAGGGCTACACCTTC	CASTPDGHGGLQGYTF
TRBV11-3	-	TRBJ2-3	-	TGTGCCAGCAGCTTAGGGGGACTCCACACAGATACGCAGTATTTT	CASSLGGLHTDTQYF
TRBV25-1	-	TRBJ2-7	-	TGTGCCAGCAGCGACGGTTACTCGTCTCCCTACGAGCAGTACTTC	CASSDGYSSPYEQYF
TRBV18	-	TRBJ1-1	-	TGTGCCAGCTCACCTTTCGGATTGAACACTGAAGCTTTCTTT	CASSPFGLNTEAFF
TRBV7-2	few	TRBJ2-7	-	TGTGCCAGCAGCCTGAGCTCCTACGAGCAGTACTTC	CASSLSSYEQYF
TRBV10-3	-	TRBJ2-7	-	TGTGCCATCAGTGGGGGGACCGCAAAAGGGGGGTACGAGCAGTACTTC	CAISGGTAKGGYEQYF
TRBV9	-	TRBJ2-3	-	TGTGCCAGCAGGACTGGGGGGGCTGAAGATACGCAGTATTTT	CASRTGGAEDTQYF
TRBV14	-	TRBJ2-1	TRBD1	TGTGCCAGCAGCCAAGTTATGGGACAGTACAATGAGCAGTTCTTC	CASSQVMGQYNEQFF
TRBV5-4	few	TRBJ2-7	-	TGTGCCAGCAGCCCTCGTGCGGGTAGCGAGCAGTACTTC	CASSPRAGSEQYF
TRBV30	-	TRBJ1-5	-	TGTGCCTGGAGTGGAATAGAGAATCAGCCCCAGCATTTT	CAWSGIENQPQHF
TRBV5-5	-	TRBJ1-4	-	TGTGCCAGCAGCTTGGGAGGTCAAGAGAGTGAAAAACTGTTTTTT	CASSLGGQESEKLFF
TRBV5-8	once	TRBJ2-3	TRBD2	TGTGCCAGCAGCCAGGGACTAGCGGGGGGTAGCACAGATACGCAGTATTTT	CASSQGLAGGSTDTQYF
TRBV6-5	-	TRBJ2-7	-	TGTGCCGCAGAGGGGAATTCCCGGCAGTACTTC	CAAEGNSRQYF
TRBV5-1	-	TRBJ1-2	TRBD1	TGCGCCAGCAGCTTGGGAGACAGGGGGCACGCTAACTATGGCTACACCTTC	CASSLGDRGHANYGYTF
TRBV2	-	TRBJ1-3	-	TGTGCCAGCATGGGGGTTACGAGAAACACCATATATTTT	CASMGVTRNTIYF
TRBV6-6	-	TRBJ1-6	-	TGTGCCAGCGCTACCGGGAGCTCCTATAATTCACCCCTCCACTTT	CASATGSSYNSPLHF
TRBV13	-	TRBJ2-5	TRBD2	TGTGCCAGCAGAGGTAGCGGGGGCGGGGAGACCCAGTACTTC	CASRGSGGGETQYF
TRBV19	-	TRBJ2-3	-	TGTGCCAGTAGTATAGATTACGCGACGGGGGCCTCTAGCACAGATACGCAGTATTTT	CASSIDYATGASSTDTQYF
TRBV10-3	once	TRBJ2-5	-	TGTGCCATCAGTGAGTGGGAAGTCGAGGAGACCCAGTACTTC	CAISEWEVEETQYF
TRBV6-1	-	TRBJ2-7	-	TGTGCCAGCAGTGAAGCGCTTCCGGCCCCCTACGAGCAGTACTTC	CASSEALPAPYEQYF
TRBV4-2	-	TRBJ2-7	TRBD2	TGTGCCAGCAGCCAGTTCGTTGCGGGGGGGCAGCGCTACGAGCAGTACTTC	CASSQFVAGGQRYEQYF
TRBV3-1/TRBV3-2	-	TRBJ1-1	TRBD1	TGTGCCAGCAGCCAAACAGGGGAAGGGACTGAAGCTTTCTTT	CASSQTGEGTEAFF
TRBV13	-	TRBJ2-4	-	TGTGCCAGCAGCGAAGACACCTCCGGGACCAAAAACATTCAGTACTTC	CASSEDTSGTKNIQYF
TRBV6-4	-	TRBJ2-3	TRBD1	TGTGCCAGCAGTGAGGGACAGGGCGGGAGCACAGATACGCAGTATTTT	CASSEGQGGSTDTQYF
TRBV30	-	TRBJ2-7	-	TGTGCCTGGACAGGGGCTACCTACGAGCAGTACTTC	CAWTGATYEQYF
TRBV19	-	TRBJ1-3	-	TGTGCCACCGGGACCCAGGGGAACACCATATATTTT	CATGTQGNTIYF
TRBV6-1	-	TRBJ1-2	-	TGTGCCAGCAGTGATCGTGGTTTTGGGGGCTACACCTTC	CASSDRGFGGYTF
TRBV11-2	few	TRBJ1-3	-	TGTGCCAGCAGCTCGGGAAGGGCCAGGGGCTCTGGAAACACCATATATTTT	CASSSGRARGSGNTIYF
TRBV3-1/TRBV3-2	-	TRBJ1-2	-	TGTGCCAGCAGCCAGCTCTCGAGGGCCCTTAACTATGGCTACACCTTC	CASSQLSRALNYGYTF
TRBV20-1	-	TRBJ2-5	-	TGCAGTGCTAGTGACTCTGGGGGAACCCTGAAGACCCAGTACTTC	CSASDSGGTLKTQYF
TRBV10-3	-	TRBJ2-2	-	TGTGCCACCACGGAGGGGGCGGGGCCCGGGGAGCTGTTTTTT	CATTEGAGPGELFF
TRBV2	once	TRBJ1-6	-	TGTGCCAGCAGGGGTCAGGGAAATAATTCACCCCTCCACTTT	CASRGQGNNSPLHF
TRBV5-1	few	TRBJ1-1	-	TGCGCCAGCAGGGGGCGGGAGGCAAACACTGAAGCTTTCTTT	CASRGREANTEAFF
TRBV12-5	-	TRBJ2-3	TRBD2	TGTGCTAGTGGTATAGCGGGACCCACAGATACGCAGTATTTT	CASGIAGPTDTQYF
TRBV9	-	TRBJ1-1	TRBD1	TGTGCCAGCAGCGCCCCCCCGACAGGGTGGAACACTGAAGCTTTCTTT	CASSAPPTGWNTEAFF
TRBV10-3	-	TRBJ2-3	-	TGTGCCATCAGTGAGTATGGGGGGGCGACGAGCACAGATACGCAGTATTTT	CAISEYGGATSTDTQYF
TRBV24-1	-	TRBJ2-1	-	TGTGCCACCAGTGATTTGCGGGGACGGGTAGGTGAGCAGTTCTTC	CATSDLRGRVGEQFF
TRBV6-2/TRBV6-3	-	TRBJ1-1	-	TGTGCCAGCAGTTTAGTACAGGGTACTACTGAAGCTTTCTTT	CASSLVQGTTEAFF
TRBV5-1	-	TRBJ1-3	-	TGCGCCAGCAGCTTGTCCAGCGGCATCTCTGGAAACACCATATATTTT	CASSLSSGISGNTIYF